This passage covers 18 T cell receptor beta chains from one sample sequenced in a study of T cells in Graves' hyperthyroidism and ophthalmopathy. Amplified TCR beta CDR3 regions came from RNA transcripts. The HTBI primer set was used in a first-round RT-PCR of the TCR CDR3. One entry per CDR3 protein, called by TCRdb with MiXCR from the multiplex PCR reads. The table has a few hundred thousand distinct CDR3 sequences, roughly a sixth seen once. The sample comprised blood. The receptors were gathered from a woman in her forties with Graves' ophthalmopathy.

This clonotype was observed at least ten times. This chain uses TRBV6-1 with TRBJ2-3, with D perhaps matching TRBD2 (7 bases). Germline V gene data show CDR1 as MNHNS and CDR2 as SASEGT. This CDR3 spans 13 amino acids. Trimming took off 8 bases at V and 9 bases at J, with 18 bases between the two ends. The CDR3 DNA is TGTGCCAGCGGCCCTTTGGGCGGGGGCACGCAGTATTTT. This encodes CASGPLGGGTQYF.

This clonotype was seen a few times. This chain uses TRBV6-1 with TRBJ1-5; the D is unclear. V lost 2 bases and J lost 2, with 19 bases in between. CDR1 and CDR2 (germline): MNHNS, SASEGT. The CDR3 extends over 18 amino acids. CDR3 coding DNA: TGTGCCAGCAGTGAATTACCAGCGAGGGAGATTCGCAATCAGCCCCAGCATTTT. Translating it yields CASSELPAREIRNQPQHF.

At least ten counts were recorded for this clonotype. This chain links TRBV11-2 with TRBJ1-2; 7 bases align to TRBD1. This CDR3 spans 14 amino acids. Germline lookup yields CDR1 SGHAT and CDR2 FQNNGV. J gave up 6 bases and V 5 bases, and 9 bases lay outside the gene matches. The CDR3, as DNA: TGTGCCAGCAGCCTGGACAGGACCGACCATGGCTACACCTTC. This codes for CASSLDRTDHGYTF.

This clonotype showed up many times. V and J are TRBV18 and TRBJ2-1; 10 nucleotides match TRBD1. Per germline, CDR1 KGHSH and CDR2 LQKENI. This CDR3 has 14 amino acids. V lost 6 bases, J lost 6 bases, and 5 bases stayed unmatched. The CDR3 DNA reads TGTGCCAGCTCGCGACAGGGGGCTCGCAATGAGCAGTTCTTC. Translating gives CASSRQGARNEQFF.

This clonotype appeared many times. The chain carries TRBV7-2 and TRBJ2-3; 11 bases map to TRBD2. Germline CDR1 is SGHTA and CDR2 is FQGNSA. This CDR3 spans 18 amino acids. J lost 1 base, V lost 2 bases, and 8 bases had no gene match. CDR3: CASSLTSGGFRGTDTQYF. The CDR3 bases are TGTGCCAGCAGCTTAACTAGCGGGGGATTTCGGGGCACAGATACGCAGTATTTT. The full variable domain, its missing parts supplied by reference TRBV7-2 and TRBJ2-3, is GAGVSQSPSNKVTEKGKDVELRCDPISGHTALYWYRQSLGQGLEFLIYFQGNSAPDKSGLPSDRFSAERTGGSVSTLTIQRTQQEDSAVYLCASSLTSGGFRGTDTQYFGPGTRLTVL.

The rearrangement uses TRBV14 and TRBJ2-5; weak D call: TRBD1 (6 bases). The V gene's germline CDR1 is SGHDN and CDR2 FVKESK. The CDR3 consists of 14 residues. Trimming took off 3 bases at V and 3 bases at J, with 11 bases between the two ends. This CDR3 reads CASSHRQVKETQYF. The CDR3 DNA follows: TGTGCCAGCAGCCACAGACAGGTGAAAGAGACCCAGTACTTC.

Ten or more counts support this clonotype. This may be a read error: a much more frequent sequence differs by one nucleotide. The rearrangement joins TRBV6-1 to TRBJ2-5, with unresolved D. Germline CDR1 MNHNS, CDR2 SASEGT. The CDR3 contains 14 residues. V was shortened by 4 bases and J by 1 base, with 10 bases between the two germline ends. CDR3 loop: CASSGGGPQETQYF. CDR3 sequence (DNA): TGTGCCAGCAGTGGAGGTGGACCCCAAGAGACCCAGTACTTC.

The V and J genes are TRBV2 and TRBJ2-7; 10 positions agree with TRBD1. CDR3 length: 12 residues. V lost 6 bases to trimming and J lost 6 bases; unmatched junction nucleotides: 2. In germline, CDR1 is SNHLY, CDR2 FYNNEI. The CDR3 coding sequence is TGTGCCAGCAGGGGACAGGGGAGCGAGCAGTACTTC. It translates to CASRGQGSEQYF.

V and J are TRBV6-1 and TRBJ2-2; a weak D match, TRBD2 (6 bases). CDR1 is MNHNS, CDR2 SASEGT, per germline. There are 15 residues in the CDR3. Trimming pared 5 bases from V and 4 bases from J, leaving 14 bases between. CDR3 nucleotide sequence: TGTGCCAGCAGTCTTTCTAGCGATAGCACCGGGGAGCTGTTTTTT. Amino acid sequence: CASSLSSDSTGELFF.

Only one count was recorded for this clonotype. The rearrangement links TRBV7-9 to TRBJ2-3; 7 bases are a match to TRBD2. V lost 5 bases, J lost 2 bases, and 7 bases stayed unmatched. The germline gives CDR1 SEHNR, CDR2 FQNEAQ (reference sequence). This CDR3 region has 15 residues. The CDR3 loop reads CASSPTGGDTDTQYF. DNA for the CDR3: TGTGCCAGCAGCCCAACGGGGGGAGACACAGATACGCAGTATTTT.

The chain employs TRBV5-1 and TRBJ2-1; 11 bases are a match to TRBD2. Germline CDR1 is SGHRS and CDR2 is YFSETQ. The V segment lost 3 bases and the J segment 5 bases; nucleotides outside the gene matches: 7. The CDR3 length is 16 residues. The CDR3: CASSSWTSGPNNEQFF. CDR3 sequence (DNA): TGCGCCAGCAGCTCCTGGACTAGCGGGCCTAACAATGAGCAGTTCTTC.

DNA of the CDR3: TGTGCCAGCAGTGACGGACAGGGGGCATACAATGAGCAGTTCTTC. It is translated as CASSDGQGAYNEQFF. This chain connects TRBV6-1 to TRBJ2-1; 11 nucleotides line up with TRBD1. This CDR3 comprises 15 residues. V lost 3 bases, J lost 4 bases, and 2 bases stayed unmatched. From germline, CDR1 is MNHNS and CDR2 SASEGT.

The J gene is TRBJ2-7, the V gene TRBV15; TRBD2 matches at 9 bases. The CDR3 spans 17 residues. Germline V CDR1 and CDR2: LNHNV, YYDKDF (reference sequence). The V gene end was trimmed by 0 bases and the J gene end by 3 bases; junction bases not matched to a gene: 9. CDR3: CATSREGLAGGGYEQYF. The CDR3 coding sequence is TGTGCCACCAGCAGAGAGGGGCTTGCGGGAGGGGGCTACGAGCAGTACTTC.

This clonotype appeared many times. V usage is TRBV5-5 and J usage is TRBJ2-3; 11 bases fit TRBD2. V gave up 7 bases and J gave up 6 bases; unmatched junction bases: 13. The germline V gene encodes CDR1 SGHKS and CDR2 YYEKEE (reference sequence). The CDR3 sequence is 16 residues long. This CDR3 is CASGYRLAGKGDTQYF. CDR3 bases: TGTGCCAGCGGATACAGACTAGCGGGGAAAGGTGATACGCAGTATTTT.

This clonotype was recorded many times. The CDR3, as DNA: TGTGCCAGCAGCTTAGAAGTGAACAGCTTCACCATATATTTT. Translating it yields CASSLEVNSFTIYF. The chain has TRBV11-2 and TRBJ1-3; D call uncertain. Germline V gives CDR1 SGHAT, CDR2 FQNNGV. The CDR3 sequence is 14 residues long. Trimming cost V 0 bases and J 9 bases, with 12 bases left between them.

This clonotype has ten or more counts. This chain joins TRBV28 and TRBJ1-2, with TRBD1 identical over 8 bases. After removal of 6 bases from V and 4 bases from J, the junction contained 7 bases not matched to a gene. The CDR3 contains 14 residues. CDR1 and CDR2 from the germline V gene are MDHEN and SYDVKM. The CDR3, as DNA: TGTGCCAGCAGATCGGGACAGGCAACCTATGGCTACACCTTC. This gives the protein CASRSGQATYGYTF.

Many counts were recorded for this clonotype. The rearrangement joins TRBV3-1 to TRBJ2-3; 8 bases agree with TRBD2. Germline CDR1 is LGHDT and CDR2 is YNNKEL (reference sequence). The CDR3 contains 13 residues. Losses at the gene ends were 2 bases for V and 7 bases for J; bases not matched to a gene: 2. CDR3 region: CASSQLAGHTQYF. The CDR3 region has the DNA TGTGCCAGCAGCCAACTAGCGGGCCATACGCAGTATTTT.

The gene calls are TRBV6-1 and TRBJ2-7, with unresolved D. V lost 8 bases to trimming and J lost 1 base, with 9 bases between them. Germline loops: CDR1 MNHNS, CDR2 SASEGT. The CDR3 spans 12 residues. CDR3 DNA: TGTGCCAGCCGACTTCATTCCTACGAGCAGTACTTC. As protein: CASRLHSYEQYF.